This T cell receptor beta chain was captured in a study of PD-L1 blockade in urothelial cancer. Across the study: Most patients, about 85% of the roughly 30, were males with bladder-origin cancer. Blood analysis occurred 3 weeks (second dose) and 6 weeks after treatment start. Study-level results: Durable benefit was linked to greater 3-week expansion of tumor-associated blood clones.

A remark on this clone: No antigen is known for it.

Some clones are missing from TCRdb's copy, which holds only in-frame ones; the method was immunoSEQ multiplex PCR. The data show some 51,000 clones, approximately 86% seen once. Disease in patients was locally advanced or metastatic urothelial carcinoma. The V and J ends lost 2 bases and 7 bases respectively, with 17 bases between them. CDR3 length: 16 residues. Germline-derived CDR1 and CDR2 are SGHDN and FVKESK. The chain employs TRBV14 and TRBJ2-2; a weak D match, TRBD1 (5 bases). This sequence originates from a man aged 55 to 70 with urothelial cancer. Sample: PBMCs, taken around atezolizumab (anti-PD-L1) treatment. Here the CDR3 reads CASSQNLNRRSGELFF. CDR3 sequence (DNA): TGTGCCAGCAGCCAAAATCTCAACAGGCGAAGCGGGGAGCTGTTTTTT.